This T cell receptor (beta chain) was profiled in a study of spatial heterogeneity in lung cancer. V was pared by 8 bases and J by 4 bases, with 12 bases between. CDR3 length: 12 amino acids. The germline V gene has CDR1 SEHNR and CDR2 FQNEAQ (reference sequence). Time point reported: sample taken at primary tumor resection. The cohort: approximately 74 early-stage, untreated non-small cell lung cancer patients. Material for sequencing was whole RNA from tumor, nontumor lung or frozen PBMC, left unsorted. Study-wide results and limits: Expanded intratumoral alpha and beta TCR counts tracked tumor mutation counts.

This clonotype has ten or more counts. Antigen unknown. Carried by each TCR cDNA molecule was a unique molecular identifier. TCRdb re-called the 5' RACE reads with MiXCR, one entry per CDR3 protein. Among about 13,000 distinct CDR3 sequences listed, 4.5% to 6% were seen once. The sequence came from a female donor with early-stage non-small cell lung cancer. This chain joins TRBV7-9 and TRBJ2-7; D may be TRBD1 or TRBD2 (5 bases each). Material: lung tumor tissue, obtained at surgery. CDR3 residues: CASRDARYEQYF. The CDR3, as DNA: TGTGCCAGCCGGGACGCGCGGTACGAGCAGTACTTC.